One sample yielded the 28 T cell receptor beta chains listed below, sequenced in a study of blood T cell repertoires in COVID-19. Assay used: immunoSEQ multiplex PCR; TCRdb lists only in-frame clones, some missing. The sample contains about 180,000 clones, 86% of which appear only once. The source material was PBMCs or T cells enriched from blood (not recorded which). These receptors were obtained from a woman aged 25 to 39 who had recovered from COVID-19.

This clone appeared a few times. V gene TRBV20-1 combines with J gene TRBJ2-1; D remains unclear. The CDR3 has 11 residues. Per the germline V gene, CDR1 is DFQATT and CDR2 is SNEGSKA (reference sequence). Between the trimmed V and J ends, which lost 3 bases and 4 bases, there was a span of 4 bases. This chain's CDR3 is CSASLYNEQFF. CDR3 DNA sequence: TGCAGTGCTAGCCTTTACAATGAGCAGTTCTTC.

The CDR3 nucleotides are TGTGCCAGCAGTTTTAGCGGAACTAGCACAGATACGCAGTATTTT. Residues: CASSFSGTSTDTQYF. The rearrangement links TRBV6-5 to TRBJ2-3, with D perhaps TRBD2 (6 bases). The germline V and J ends were trimmed by 4 bases and 0 bases, with 11 bases remaining between them. The CDR3 is 15 amino acids. Germline CDR1 and CDR2: MNHEY and SVGAGI.

The chain links TRBV27 to TRBJ2-7; TRBD2 aligns across 8 bases. This CDR3 has 17 amino acids. Germline assignment: CDR1 MNHEY and CDR2 SMNVEV (reference sequence). With V trimmed by 0 bases and J by 5 bases, 12 bases remained unmatched. CDR3 residues: CASSLSPGLAVKDEQYF. CDR3 in DNA: TGTGCCAGCAGTTTATCCCCTGGACTAGCAGTGAAAGACGAGCAGTACTTC.

V usage is TRBV24-1 and J usage is TRBJ1-5; TRBD1 matches at 8 bases. In germline, CDR1 is KGHDR, CDR2 SFDVKD. The CDR3 length is 14 residues. J was trimmed by 8 bases and V by 4 bases; bases with no gene match: 6. In DNA, the CDR3 is TGTGCCACCAGTGAGCCAGGGGGCATAGAGCCCCAGCATTTT. Amino acids: CATSEPGGIEPQHF.

CDR3 amino acids: CASSAETSPYEQYF. For the CDR3, the DNA is TGTGCCAGCAGCGCCGAGACTAGCCCCTACGAGCAGTACTTC. The gene calls are TRBV5-4 and TRBJ2-7; 7 bases are a match to TRBD2. This CDR3 contains 14 residues. Germline V gene sequence: CDR1 SGHNT, CDR2 YYREEE (reference sequence). V was pared by 4 bases and J by 2 bases, with 6 bases of the junction left unmatched.

This clone has a handful of counts. The rearrangement links TRBV24-1 to TRBJ1-2; the match to TRBD1 covers 11 bases. The germline V gene has CDR1 KGHDR and CDR2 SFDVKD. V shed 5 bases, J shed 4 bases, and the junction held 11 bases outside the gene matches. This CDR3 is built from 17 residues. The CDR3 reads CATSGSRTGGASYGYTF. CDR3 bases: TGTGCCACCAGTGGATCAAGGACAGGGGGCGCCTCCTATGGCTACACCTTC.

This clone was detected a few times. The genes are TRBV5-5 and TRBJ2-7; TRBD1 matches 7 bases. Unmatched junction bases numbered 11, after V lost 2 bases and J lost 0 bases. CDR3 length equals 17 residues. The germline V gene has CDR1 SGHKS and CDR2 YYEKEE (reference sequence). This CDR3 is CASSLSTGAYSSYEQYF. Written as DNA, the CDR3 is TGTGCCAGCAGCTTAAGCACAGGGGCATACAGCTCCTACGAGCAGTACTTC.

The J gene is TRBJ1-1, the V gene TRBV14, with 8 bases identical to TRBD1. Germline CDR1 and CDR2: SGHDN and FVKESK. The CDR3 has 13 residues. The trim removed 4 bases at V and 4 bases at J, leaving 2 bases unmatched. CDR3 nucleotide sequence: TGTGCCAGCAGCCTTGACAGGGGCACTGAAGCTTTCTTT. Translated, it gives CASSLDRGTEAFF.

The genes are TRBV4-1 and TRBJ1-4; possible D gene TRBD1, 6 bases. Germline assignment: CDR1 MGHRA and CDR2 YSYEKL. CDR3 length: 14 amino acids. Trimming took off 1 base at V and 8 bases at J, with 11 bases between the two ends. CDR3 sequence: CASSQGQGKEKLFF. The DNA of the CDR3 is TGCGCCAGCAGCCAAGGCCAGGGGAAAGAAAAACTGTTTTTT.

The chain has TRBV5-1 and TRBJ2-7, with a weak D call TRBD1 (6 bases). The V gene lost 4 bases and the J gene lost 5 bases, with 16 bases spanning the gap. CDR1 and CDR2 from the germline V gene are SGHRS and YFSETQ. The CDR3 length is 14 residues. CDR3 DNA sequence: TGCGCCAGCAGCGGGGGCGATGGTAGGCACGAGCAGTACTTC. Protein: CASSGGDGRHEQYF.

CDR3 protein: CASSSLASTDTQYF. The CDR3 nucleotides read TGTGCCAGCAGTTCACTAGCGAGCACAGATACGCAGTATTTT. The chain uses TRBV6-5 and TRBJ2-3; 7 nucleotides line up with TRBD2. J gave up 0 bases and V 4 bases, and 1 base lay outside the gene matches. This CDR3 is built from 14 residues. The germline gives CDR1 MNHEY, CDR2 SVGAGI.

This rearrangement joins TRBV2 to TRBJ1-1; D is ambiguous. Germline V gene lookup returns CDR1 SNHLY and CDR2 FYNNEI. The CDR3 sequence is 14 residues long. The V end was cut by 10 bases, the J end by 1 base, with 16 bases between. The CDR3 sequence: CATNLGGTNTEAFF. The CDR3 nucleotides read TGTGCCACTAATCTGGGAGGCACGAACACTGAAGCTTTCTTT.

V and J are TRBV5-1 and TRBJ2-1, with 8 positions matching TRBD1. CDR1 and CDR2 from the germline V gene are SGHRS and YFSETQ. The CDR3 length is 13 residues. V gave up 2 bases and J gave up 8 bases; unmatched junction bases: 3. CDR3 protein: CASSFDRGDEQFF. The CDR3 coding sequence is TGCGCCAGCAGCTTCGACAGGGGCGATGAGCAGTTCTTC.

The chain is built from TRBV29-1 and TRBJ2-2; TRBD2 matches 16 bases. After removal of 6 bases from V and 0 bases from J, the junction contained 13 bases not matched to a gene. Germline CDR1 is SQVTM and CDR2 is ANQGSEA. The CDR3 loop spans 20 amino acids. The CDR3: CSVTTGTSGRADTNTGELFF. Here the CDR3 DNA reads TGCAGCGTCACTACCGGGACTAGCGGGAGGGCCGATACGAACACCGGGGAGCTGTTTTTT.

J is TRBJ1-1 and V is TRBV5-1, with 10 bases lining up with TRBD1. J gave up 3 bases and V 4 bases, and 6 bases lay outside the gene matches. Germline CDR1 is SGHRS and CDR2 is YFSETQ. The CDR3 has 15 amino acids. The CDR3 DNA sequence: TGCGCCAGCAGCCCGGGACAGGGGATATACACTGAAGCTTTCTTT. Translated: CASSPGQGIYTEAFF.

This rearrangement joins TRBV11-2 to TRBJ2-7; 16 positions agree with TRBD2. Germline CDR1 and CDR2: SGHAT and FQNNGV. The CDR3 loop spans 19 amino acids. After removal of 1 base from V and 5 bases from J, the junction contained 11 bases not matched to a gene. CDR3 in amino acids: CASSLAPGLAGGPSDEQYF. The CDR3 coding sequence is TGTGCCAGCAGCTTAGCCCCGGGACTAGCGGGAGGGCCATCGGACGAGCAGTACTTC. The entire variable domain, with the rest obtained from reference TRBV11-2 and TRBJ2-7, is as follows: EAGVAQSPRYKIIEKRQSVAFWCNPISGHATLYWYQQILGQGPKLLIQFQNNGVVDDSQLPKDRFSAERLKGVDSTLKIQPAKLEDSAVYLCASSLAPGLAGGPSDEQYFGPGTRLTVT.

The chain combines TRBV10-1 with TRBJ2-7; possible D gene TRBD2, 6 bases. From germline, CDR1 is WNHNN and CDR2 SYGVQD (reference sequence). CDR3 length: 13 residues. The germline V and J ends were trimmed by 2 bases and 4 bases, with 9 bases remaining between them. CDR3 DNA sequence: TGCGCCAGCAGTGAGGGAGGGTCTTACGAGCAGTACTTC. Protein sequence: CASSEGGSYEQYF.

This rearrangement joins TRBV2 to TRBJ1-1; D possibly corresponds to TRBD1 (5 bases). The germline V gene has CDR1 SNHLY and CDR2 FYNNEI. The V gene lost 0 bases and the J gene lost 4 bases, with 15 bases spanning the gap. CDR3 size: 16 residues. The CDR3 sequence is CASSEALQGARTEAFF. The DNA of the CDR3 is TGTGCCAGCAGTGAAGCGCTTCAAGGGGCGCGCACTGAAGCTTTCTTT.

CDR3 residues: CAWSGTNPYEQYF. The CDR3, as DNA: TGTGCCTGGAGTGGGACTAACCCCTACGAGCAGTACTTC. The chain couples TRBV30 to TRBJ2-7, with a possible D match to TRBD2 (6 bases). The germline gives CDR1 GTSNPN, CDR2 SVGIG (reference sequence). V was trimmed by 1 base and J by 2 bases, leaving 9 bases between them. The length of the CDR3 is 13 residues.

The V and J genes are TRBV5-1 and TRBJ2-1; 8 bases align to TRBD2. Germline V lookup: CDR1 SGHRS, CDR2 YFSETQ. The V and J ends lost 5 bases and 5 bases, in that order; junction bases with no gene match: 15. The CDR3 loop spans 17 amino acids. For the CDR3, the DNA is TGCGCCAGCAGGACGAGCGGGAGAGGTAGTCAGGACAATGAGCAGTTCTTC. As protein: CASRTSGRGSQDNEQFF.

This clone was seen once. The chain carries TRBV7-3 and TRBJ1-1; no definite D call. From germline, CDR1 is SGHTA and CDR2 FQGTGA. V gave up 5 bases and J gave up 2 bases, with 15 bases separating them. CDR3 length: 15 amino acids. The CDR3 DNA follows: TGTGCCAGCAGCCCAACAGTAGGTGTAAACACTGAAGCTTTCTTT. Residues: CASSPTVGVNTEAFF. Supplemented by reference TRBV7-3 and TRBJ1-1, the full variable domain reads GAGVSQTPSNKVTEKGKYVELRCDPISGHTALYWYRQSLGQGPEFLIYFQGTGAADDSGLPNDRFFAVRPEGSVSTLKIQRTERGDSAVYLCASSPTVGVNTEAFFGQGTRLTVV.

In this sample, this clone turned up once. The chain links TRBV27 to TRBJ1-4; D remains ambiguous. The germline gives CDR1 MNHEY, CDR2 SMNVEV (reference sequence). This CDR3 has 13 residues. V lost 1 base to trimming and J lost 13 bases, with 13 bases between them. The CDR3 sequence: CASSLYPRSGLFF. CDR3 in DNA: TGTGCCAGCAGTTTATACCCGCGCTCGGGACTGTTTTTT.

The chain links TRBV6-5 to TRBJ2-7; 8 positions agree with TRBD1. J lost 6 bases, V lost 6 bases, and 10 bases had no gene match. The CDR3 is 14 residues long. Germline CDR1 reads MNHEY; CDR2 reads SVGAGI. This CDR3 is CASSLDRGRGEQYF. CDR3 coding DNA: TGTGCCAGCAGCCTTGACAGGGGTCGGGGCGAGCAGTACTTC.

This clone was observed a single time. This sequence joins TRBV24-1 and TRBJ1-1; D remains unclear. The length of the CDR3 is 12 residues. V gave up 4 bases and J gave up 4 bases, with 6 bases separating them. The V gene's germline CDR1 is KGHDR and CDR2 SFDVKD. The CDR3 spells CATSDGGTEAFF. CDR3 in DNA: TGTGCCACCAGTGACGGAGGCACTGAAGCTTTCTTT.

This rearrangement joins TRBV20-1 to TRBJ2-7, with 10 bases lining up with TRBD1. CDR1 and CDR2 from the germline V gene are DFQATT and SNEGSKA (reference sequence). The CDR3 sequence is 13 residues long. With V trimmed by 3 bases and J by 3 bases, 2 bases remained unmatched. CDR3 in amino acids: CSASRDRGYEQYF. Written as DNA, the CDR3 is TGCAGTGCTAGTCGGGACAGGGGCTACGAGCAGTACTTC.

The V gene is TRBV29-1, the J gene TRBJ1-4, with 9 bases fitting TRBD1. After removal of 5 bases from V and 11 bases from J, the junction contained 9 bases not matched to a gene. This CDR3 comprises 13 residues. In germline, CDR1 is SQVTM, CDR2 ANQGSEA. The CDR3 protein is CSVSGTGNQKLFF. The CDR3 bases are TGCAGCGTTTCCGGGACAGGGAATCAGAAACTGTTTTTT.

This clone was recorded a few times. The chain joins TRBV19 to TRBJ2-2; tentative D call: TRBD1 (6 bases). CDR1 and CDR2 (germline): LNHDA, SQIVND (reference sequence). The CDR3 loop spans 14 amino acids. Trimming stripped 3 bases from V and 4 bases from J, with 9 bases between. The CDR3 here is CASSMAGVTGELFF. CDR3 DNA sequence: TGTGCCAGTAGTATGGCAGGGGTCACCGGGGAGCTGTTTTTT.

CDR3 nucleotides: TGTGCCAGCAGCTTAAGAGGCAGCCCCTATGGCTACACCTTC. As protein: CASSLRGSPYGYTF. The V call is TRBV11-3, the J call TRBJ1-2; no clear D. V was trimmed by 2 bases and J by 4 bases, leaving 11 bases between them. Germline CDR1 reads SGHNT; CDR2 reads YENEEA. This CDR3 is 14 amino acids long.